The next 14 T cell receptor beta chains were all read from a single sample in a study of blood T cell repertoires in COVID-19. Clones were sequenced by immunoSEQ multiplex PCR, and TCRdb holds only the in-frame ones, with some missing. The table has approximately 300,000 clones, 90% seen once. The source material was PBMCs or T cells enriched from blood (not recorded which). These receptors were obtained from a man aged 55-75 years who had recovered from COVID-19.

The chain carries TRBV7-2 and TRBJ1-2; weak D call: TRBD1 (5 bases). Trimming took off 5 bases at V and 0 bases at J, with 13 bases between the two ends. The CDR3 runs 15 residues. From germline, CDR1 is SGHTA and CDR2 FQGNSA. CDR3 protein: CASSPQWGANYGYTF. The CDR3, as DNA: TGTGCCAGCAGCCCCCAATGGGGGGCTAACTATGGCTACACCTTC.

The genes are TRBV28 and TRBJ2-3, with D perhaps TRBD2 (7 bases). Deletions cut 6 bases from V and 0 bases from J, with 13 bases between. The CDR3 is 15 residues long. Germline V CDR1 and CDR2: MDHEN, SYDVKM. The CDR3 is CASSSGGPSTDTQYF. The CDR3 DNA is TGTGCCAGCAGCTCCGGGGGGCCTAGCACAGATACGCAGTATTTT.

In its sample, this clone was seen once. The rearrangement links TRBV24-1 to TRBJ2-3; 8 bases agree with TRBD2. This CDR3 spans 15 amino acids. Germline lookup yields CDR1 KGHDR and CDR2 SFDVKD. The J segment lost 6 bases and the V segment lost 3 bases, leaving 7 bases of the junction unmatched. The CDR3 DNA is TGTGCCACCAGTGATGGACTAGCTAATTCGGATACGCAGTATTTT. Translation gives CATSDGLANSDTQYF.

The rearrangement uses TRBV29-1 and TRBJ2-5, with D hard to call. CDR3 length: 10 amino acids. V was shortened by 5 bases and J by 4 bases, with 5 bases between the two germline ends. The germline V gene encodes CDR1 SQVTM and CDR2 ANQGSEA. The CDR3 nucleotides are TGCAGCGTTACTATAGAGACCCAGTACTTC. Translating it yields CSVTIETQYF.

The chain joins TRBV7-8 to TRBJ1-6, with a tentative D call TRBD1 (5 bases). The CDR3 loop spans 15 amino acids. The germline V gene has CDR1 SGHVS and CDR2 FQNEAQ. V lost 3 bases and J 7 bases, leaving 13 bases between the germline ends. CDR3 nucleotide sequence: TGTGCCAGCAGCTTGGGGCAGGGATCGAATTCACCCCTCCACTTT. As protein: CASSLGQGSNSPLHF.

The chain combines TRBV6-5 with TRBJ1-2; 11 bases map to TRBD1. The CDR3 runs 13 residues. The V segment lost 7 bases and the J segment 7 bases; nucleotides outside the gene matches: 5. Looked up from germline, CDR1 is MNHEY and CDR2 is SVGAGI. The CDR3 here is CASKPGTGGGYTF. The CDR3 bases are TGTGCCAGCAAACCCGGGACAGGGGGTGGCTACACCTTC.

The rearrangement links TRBV20-1 to TRBJ1-2; perhaps TRBD1 as D (6 bases). This CDR3 is built from 11 residues. In germline, CDR1 is DFQATT, CDR2 SNEGSKA (reference sequence). Trimming shortened V by 8 bases and J by 2 bases, and 9 bases separated the two germline ends. The CDR3 region is CSSTGNYGYTF. The DNA for the CDR3 is TGCAGTTCTACAGGGAACTATGGCTACACCTTC.

For the CDR3, the DNA is TGTGCCAGCAGCCTCCTCCTGACAGGTGACTATGGCTACACCTTC. Its translation: CASSLLLTGDYGYTF. V is TRBV7-2 and J is TRBJ1-2; TRBD1 might be the D (6 bases). Germline V lookup: CDR1 SGHTA, CDR2 FQGNSA. This CDR3 contains 15 residues. V lost 5 bases, J lost 3 bases, and 16 bases lay in between.

About this clone: A junction end diverges from the germline sequence, so it may reflect a read error. This sequence joins TRBV6-1 and TRBJ1-2, with a possible D match to TRBD1 (5 bases). Germline V gene lookup returns CDR1 MNHNS and CDR2 SASEGT. The CDR3 is made up of 12 amino acids. The CDR3 region has the DNA TGTGCCAGCAGTGAAGTAGCCAGGGCATTGGCCTTC. Its protein product is CASSEVARALAF.

This chain joins TRBV5-1 and TRBJ2-2; 8 bases align to TRBD1. The CDR3 has 16 residues. V dropped 0 bases and J dropped 1; count of bases not matched to a gene: 2. Germline V gives CDR1 SGHRS, CDR2 YFSETQ. In DNA, the CDR3 is TGCGCCAGCAGCTTGGAAGGGACAGGGAACACCGGGGAGCTGTTTTTT. Translated, it gives CASSLEGTGNTGELFF.

J is TRBJ1-6 and V is TRBV5-5, with D tentatively TRBD1 (6 bases). CDR1 and CDR2 from the germline V gene are SGHKS and YYEKEE (reference sequence). This CDR3 is built from 12 residues. V gave up 3 bases and J gave up 11 bases, with 9 bases separating them. In nucleotides, the CDR3 is TGTGCCAGCAGCTCAGGGGTGGCACCCCTCCACTTT. Protein sequence: CASSSGVAPLHF.

V is TRBV7-9 and J is TRBJ2-7; D uncertain. In germline, CDR1 is SEHNR, CDR2 FQNEAQ (reference sequence). Between the trimmed V and J ends, which lost 5 bases and 6 bases, there was a span of 11 bases. There are 12 residues in the CDR3. This CDR3 reads CASSTGLTEQYF. The CDR3 coding sequence is TGTGCCAGCAGCACCGGGTTGACCGAGCAGTACTTC.

The rearrangement joins TRBV7-2 to TRBJ2-1, with 10 bases identical to TRBD1. The V gene's germline CDR1 is SGHTA and CDR2 FQGNSA. V dropped 6 bases and J dropped 6; count of bases not matched to a gene: 17. The CDR3 is 18 residues long. CDR3 nucleotide sequence: TGTGCCAGCAGTCCACGGGTCCGACGGGACAGGGGCAGCAATGAGCAGTTCTTC. This sequence encodes CASSPRVRRDRGSNEQFF.

The rearrangement links TRBV6-5 to TRBJ2-1; the D is unclear. The CDR3 extends over 14 amino acids. Germline values: CDR1 MNHEY, CDR2 SVGAGI. V was trimmed by 5 bases and J by 5 bases, leaving 13 bases between them. CDR3 DNA: TGTGCCAGCAGTCACCGTCACCGGGACAATGAGCAGTTCTTC. The encoded protein is CASSHRHRDNEQFF.